A single sample is the source of the 15 T cell receptor beta chains below, sequenced in a study of CD8 T cell repertoires and HIV-1 epitope variants. Their antigens remain unidentified. Here immunoSEQ multiplex PCR was the method, and the copy in TCRdb shows in-frame clones only, minus some. Of around 5,200 clones in the sample, around two thirds were seen once. The sequenced sample was cultured CD8+ T cells derived from PBMCs. All receptors derive from a male donor with HIV.

This clone qualifies as medium-sized. J is TRBJ2-2 and V is TRBV6-1, with D maybe TRBD1 (5 bases). Germline lookup yields CDR1 MNHNS and CDR2 SASEGT. The germline V and J ends were trimmed by 0 bases and 1 base, with 6 bases remaining between them. CDR3 length equals 15 residues. CDR3 loop: CASSEAGENTGELFF. The DNA for the CDR3 is TGTGCCAGCAGTGAAGCAGGGGAGAACACCGGGGAGCTGTTTTTT.

CDR3 coding DNA: TGCGCCAGCAATGGCGGGAGTACCGGGGAGCTGTTTTTT. It translates to CASNGGSTGELFF. The rearrangement links TRBV5-1 to TRBJ2-2; 7 bases map to TRBD2. Germline CDR1 and CDR2: SGHRS and YFSETQ. This CDR3 region has 13 residues. J was trimmed by 5 bases and V by 6 bases; bases with no gene match: 4.

This clone showed up just a few times. In DNA, the CDR3 is TGTGCCAGCAGCCCTTGGCCGGTAGAATTGGACTATGGCTACACCTTC. Encoded protein: CASSPWPVELDYGYTF. V gene TRBV4-2 combines with J gene TRBJ1-2; D not resolved. CDR1 is LGHNA and CDR2 is YNFKEQ in the germline V gene. The CDR3 extends over 16 amino acids. V shed 4 bases and J shed 3 bases, with 18 bases lying between them.

The V and J genes are TRBV16 and TRBJ2-7; TRBD2 agrees at 8 bases. Germline-derived CDR1 and CDR2 are KGHSY and FQNENV. The V and J ends lost 4 bases and 3 bases, in that order; junction bases with no gene match: 2. CDR3 length: 13 residues. The CDR3 DNA reads as TGTGCCAGCAGCCCGGGGGGGGACTACGAGCAGTACTTC. Translation gives CASSPGGDYEQYF.

In its sample, this clone was seen a few times. This rearrangement joins TRBV7-2 to TRBJ1-1; a possible D gene is TRBD1 (6 bases). Between the trimmed V and J ends, which lost 2 bases and 3 bases, there was a span of 19 bases. Germline CDR1 and CDR2: SGHTA and FQGNSA. There are 17 residues in the CDR3. CDR3 in amino acids: CASSLHGPGAGDTEAFF. The CDR3 DNA reads TGTGCCAGCAGCTTACACGGTCCGGGGGCGGGTGACACTGAAGCTTTCTTT.

The chain combines TRBV5-4 with TRBJ2-5; no clear D. V lost 9 bases and J 5 bases, leaving 8 bases between the germline ends. The CDR3 spans 10 residues. CDR1 and CDR2 from the germline V gene are SGHNT and YYREEE (reference sequence). DNA of the CDR3: TGTGCCACCCCAGCGGAGACCCAGTACTTC. It translates to CATPAETQYF.

The V gene is TRBV13, the J gene TRBJ2-2; TRBD1 aligns across 10 bases. The germline V gene encodes CDR1 PRHDT and CDR2 FYEKMQ (reference sequence). The CDR3 covers 18 residues. V lost 5 bases and J lost 3; bases outside the gene matches: 12. In nucleotides, the CDR3 is TGTGCCAGCAGCCCGAATCCCCCGGGACAGGGGCACACCGGGGAGCTGTTTTTT. This sequence encodes CASSPNPPGQGHTGELFF.

J is TRBJ2-7 and V is TRBV4-1, with TRBD2 matching 9 bases. This CDR3 has 16 residues. Germline V CDR1 and CDR2: MGHRA, YSYEKL. J lost 5 bases, V lost 1 base, and 9 bases had no gene match. CDR3 region: CASSQGVAGGQDEQYF. The CDR3 region has the DNA TGCGCCAGCAGCCAAGGCGTGGCGGGGGGGCAAGACGAGCAGTACTTC.

The genes are TRBV27 and TRBJ2-6, with 10 bases matching TRBD1. The CDR3 is 16 residues long. The germline CDR1 and CDR2 sequences are MNHEY and SMNVEV (reference sequence). Trimming cost V 6 bases and J 2 bases; bases outside gene matches: 4. The CDR3 is CASRRQGAAGANVLTF. CDR3 in DNA: TGTGCCAGCAGGCGACAGGGGGCTGCTGGGGCCAACGTCCTGACTTTC.

The CDR3 nucleotides are TGTGCCAGCAGTTACTCTACGGACCCTCGCACAGATACGCAGTATTTT. It specifies CASSYSTDPRTDTQYF. The rearrangement uses TRBV6-5 and TRBJ2-3; no reliable D call. This CDR3 has 16 amino acids. V was cut by 0 bases and J by 1 base, with 11 bases left in between. CDR1 is MNHEY and CDR2 is SVGAGI in the germline V gene.

Only one count was recorded for this clone. The chain recombines TRBV4-1 with TRBJ2-7, with D possibly being TRBD1 (5 bases). Trimming pared 0 bases from V and 2 bases from J, leaving 14 bases between. The CDR3 has 16 residues. The V gene's germline CDR1 is MGHRA and CDR2 YSYEKL. The CDR3 nucleotides read TGCGCCAGCAGCCAAGATCCCGCAGGGATGACCTACGAGCAGTACTTC. Translation: CASSQDPAGMTYEQYF.

The chain employs TRBV27 and TRBJ1-6; 8 bases are a match to TRBD1. Germline assignment: CDR1 MNHEY and CDR2 SMNVEV (reference sequence). V was pared by 0 bases and J by 9 bases, with 4 bases of the junction left unmatched. The CDR3 consists of 15 residues. The CDR3 bases are TGTGCCAGCAGTTTATCGGCAGGGGGCCCTTCACCCCTCCACTTT. Translation gives CASSLSAGGPSPLHF.

In DNA form, the CDR3 reads TGTGCCAGCAGCTTAATTCAGGGACAGGGGACAGAGACCCAGTACTTC. Its translation: CASSLIQGQGTETQYF. V is TRBV7-6 and J is TRBJ2-5; the match to TRBD1 covers 10 bases. Germline V gene sequence: CDR1 SGHVS, CDR2 FNYEAQ. V gave up 2 bases and J gave up 4 bases; unmatched junction bases: 7. The CDR3 runs to 16 residues.

CDR3 loop: CASSPNINEQFF. CDR3 DNA sequence: TGTGCCAGCAGCCCCAATATCAATGAGCAGTTCTTC. This chain uses TRBV11-3 with TRBJ2-1; no clear D gene. Germline CDR1 and CDR2: SGHNT and YENEEA. Trimming stripped 5 bases from V and 6 bases from J, with 8 bases between. The CDR3 extends over 12 amino acids.

The rearrangement uses TRBV7-8 and TRBJ2-5, with 7 bases lining up with TRBD2. CDR1 SGHVS and CDR2 FQNEAQ come from the germline V gene. J was trimmed by 4 bases and V by 5 bases; bases with no gene match: 19. This CDR3 has 18 residues. The CDR3 loop is CASSPGGTRQRFGETQYF. DNA for the CDR3: TGTGCCAGCAGCCCCGGGGGGACCCGTCAACGGTTTGGAGAGACCCAGTACTTC.